This T cell receptor beta chain was recovered during a study of tumor-infiltrating lymphocytes in primary liver carcinoma. At the level of the study: Those enrolled were patients of both sexes, who were aged 30 to 69 years. Regarding the study as a whole: Lesser overlap characterized tumor-adjacent and tumor-blood pairs relative to tumor region pairs.

The tissue used was unsorted bulk material of about 19-33 mg. RNA and DNA were co-extracted from it with the AllPrep DNA/RNA mini kit. Surgical resection was used to treat these primary liver carcinoma patients. Remarks on this clonotype: No antigen is known for it. Germline and junction disagree at one end, which may indicate a read error.

Production of TCR beta cDNA used roughly 0.55 ug total RNA together with a constant-region primer. Each TCR beta library was derived from three nested multiplex PCR rounds that employed slightly modified ARM-PCR. TCRdb re-called the multiplex PCR reads with MiXCR, one entry per CDR3 protein. Here the sample spans about 92,000 distinct CDR3 sequences, 65% to 70% being singletons. Sequenced: tumor-adjacent normal liver tissue. The TCR was taken from a man aged 40-55 years with primary liver carcinoma and hepatitis B virus infection.

The CDR3, as DNA: TGCGACAGCACCCAAGAATCGGCACCTACTAACTATGGCTACACCTTC. Translated, it gives CDSTQESAPTNYGYTF. The chain uses TRBV4-1 and TRBJ1-2, with unresolved D. The CDR3 is made up of 16 amino acids. The germline V gene has CDR1 MGHRA and CDR2 YSYEKL.